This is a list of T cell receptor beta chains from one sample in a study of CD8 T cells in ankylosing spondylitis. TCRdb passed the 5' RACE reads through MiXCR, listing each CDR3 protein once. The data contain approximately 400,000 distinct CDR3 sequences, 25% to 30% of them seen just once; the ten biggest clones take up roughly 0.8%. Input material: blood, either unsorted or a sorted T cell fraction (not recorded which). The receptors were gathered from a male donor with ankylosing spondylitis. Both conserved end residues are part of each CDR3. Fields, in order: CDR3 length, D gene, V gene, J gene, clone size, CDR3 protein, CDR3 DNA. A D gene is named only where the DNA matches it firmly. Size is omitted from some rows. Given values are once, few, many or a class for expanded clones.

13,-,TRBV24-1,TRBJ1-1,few,CATSENGLDEAFF,TGTGCCACCAGTGAAAACGGACTGGATGAAGCTTTCTTT
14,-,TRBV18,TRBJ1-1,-,CASSPGGAHTEAFF,TGTGCCAGCTCACCCGGAGGGGCGCACACTGAAGCTTTCTTT
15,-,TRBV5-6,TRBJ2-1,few,CASSLGGTGYNEQFF,TGTGCCAGCAGCTTGGGGGGGACTGGATACAATGAGCAGTTCTTC
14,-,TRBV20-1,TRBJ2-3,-,CSARVAGSPDTQYF,TGCAGTGCTAGGGTAGCAGGGAGCCCAGATACGCAGTATTTT
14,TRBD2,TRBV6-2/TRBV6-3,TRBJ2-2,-,CASIGTRKPGELFF,TGTGCCAGCATAGGGACTAGAAAACCCGGGGAGCTGTTTTTT
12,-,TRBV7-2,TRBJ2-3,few,CASSPTGARQYF,TGTGCCAGCAGCCCGACAGGTGCTCGGCAGTATTTT
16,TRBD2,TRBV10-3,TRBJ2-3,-,CAINLPTSGRPDTQYF,TGTGCCATCAACCTCCCCACTAGCGGGAGGCCAGATACGCAGTATTTT
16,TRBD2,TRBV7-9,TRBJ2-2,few,CASTEAGGPSTGELFF,TGTGCCAGCACCGAAGCGGGAGGGCCCTCCACCGGGGAGCTGTTTTTT
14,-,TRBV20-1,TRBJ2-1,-,CSAKSGEGVDEQFF,TGCAGTGCTAAAAGCGGTGAGGGGGTCGATGAGCAGTTCTTC
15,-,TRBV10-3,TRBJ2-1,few,CAISVGTPLSNEQFF,TGTGCCATCAGTGTCGGGACACCACTTTCCAATGAGCAGTTCTTC